The clone carrying this T cell receptor beta chain was observed many times. Authors' data handling: Researchers built a distant-metastasis classifier for papillary thyroid cancer that drew on CDR3 differences across clinicopathological groups. TCRdb redid the clone calls on the PCR reads using MiXCR. It is TCRdb's table, rather than the study itself, that gives the V and J calls and clone size. The sample records approximately 16,000 clones, approximately 20% being singletons. The sample originates from a study of metastatic and nonmetastatic thyroid tumors. Study summary: Thyroid patients, malignant and benign, had repertoires compared across blood and tumor or nodule tissue.

Patients underwent thyroid surgery, and none had received any treatment before it. This sequence was found in a female donor with papillary thyroid cancer or a benign thyroid nodule (not recorded which). Some clones in this sample may be carry-over from other donors' samples. Sequencing was performed on blood.

CDR3 protein: CASSQGADRAYEQYF. CDR3 DNA: TGTGCCAGCAGCCAAGGCGCGGACAGGGCCTACGAGCAGTACTTC. The chain couples TRBV9 to TRBJ2-7; 8 bases map to TRBD1. Germline CDR1 is SGDLS and CDR2 is YYNGEE. The CDR3 is 15 amino acids. The J segment lost 2 bases and the V segment lost 4 bases, leaving 8 bases of the junction unmatched.